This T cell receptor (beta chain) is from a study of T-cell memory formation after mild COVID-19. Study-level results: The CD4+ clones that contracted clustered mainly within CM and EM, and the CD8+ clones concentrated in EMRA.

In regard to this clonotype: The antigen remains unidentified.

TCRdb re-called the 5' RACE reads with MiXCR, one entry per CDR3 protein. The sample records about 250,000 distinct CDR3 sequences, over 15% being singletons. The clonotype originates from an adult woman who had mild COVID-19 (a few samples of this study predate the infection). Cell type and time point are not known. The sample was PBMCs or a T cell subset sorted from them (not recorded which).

CDR3 amino acids: CASSSGRLSGANVLTF. For the CDR3, the DNA is TGTGCCAGCAGCTCGGGACGGCTTTCTGGGGCCAACGTCCTGACTTTC. The chain recombines TRBV11-1 with TRBJ2-6; D is possibly TRBD1 or TRBD2 (5 bases each). The V end lost 4 bases, the J end lost 1 base, and 11 bases lay between the germline ends. The CDR3 has 16 amino acids. Germline V gene lookup returns CDR1 SGHAT and CDR2 FQDESV (reference sequence).